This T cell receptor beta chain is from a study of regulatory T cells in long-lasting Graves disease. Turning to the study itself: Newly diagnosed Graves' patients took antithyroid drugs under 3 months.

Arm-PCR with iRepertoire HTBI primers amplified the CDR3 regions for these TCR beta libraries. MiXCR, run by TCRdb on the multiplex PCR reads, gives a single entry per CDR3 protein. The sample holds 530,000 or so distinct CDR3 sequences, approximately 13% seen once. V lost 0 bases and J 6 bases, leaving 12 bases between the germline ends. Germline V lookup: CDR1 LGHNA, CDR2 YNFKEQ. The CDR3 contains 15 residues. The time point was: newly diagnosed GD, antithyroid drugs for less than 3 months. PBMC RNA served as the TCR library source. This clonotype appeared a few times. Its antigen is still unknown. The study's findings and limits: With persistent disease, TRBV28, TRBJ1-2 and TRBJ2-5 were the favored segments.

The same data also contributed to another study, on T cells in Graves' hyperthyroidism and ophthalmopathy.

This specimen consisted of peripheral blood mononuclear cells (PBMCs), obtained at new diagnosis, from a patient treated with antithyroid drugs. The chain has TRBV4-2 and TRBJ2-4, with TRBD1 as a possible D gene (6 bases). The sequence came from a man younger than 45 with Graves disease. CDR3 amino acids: CASSQDLQGRNIQYF. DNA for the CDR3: TGTGCCAGCAGCCAAGATCTACAGGGACGAAACATTCAGTACTTC.